The clone carrying this TCR beta chain was detected many times. These data come from a study of T cells in Graves' hyperthyroidism and ophthalmopathy. Clinical symptoms, serum thyroxine and TRAb, thyroid ultrasound and orbital computed tomography were used for the diagnoses. This CDR3 spans 15 amino acids. Trimming took 5 bases from V and 0 from J, leaving 13 bases between them. Amplification of TCR beta CDR3 regions used RNA as the template. A first-round RT-PCR of the TCR CDR3 used the HTBI primer set. A single record per CDR3 protein comes from TCRdb applying MiXCR to the multiplex PCR reads. This table has under 350,000 distinct CDR3 sequences, roughly 18% appearing once.

This chain links TRBV12-3 or TRBV12-4 with TRBJ1-1; weak D call: TRBD1 (6 bases). The material sequenced was blood. The origin of this receptor is a woman aged 45 to 65 with Graves' hyperthyroidism. This CDR3 is CASSPRQDMNTEAFF. The CDR3 DNA reads TGTGCCAGCAGTCCCCGACAGGACATGAACACTGAAGCTTTCTTT.